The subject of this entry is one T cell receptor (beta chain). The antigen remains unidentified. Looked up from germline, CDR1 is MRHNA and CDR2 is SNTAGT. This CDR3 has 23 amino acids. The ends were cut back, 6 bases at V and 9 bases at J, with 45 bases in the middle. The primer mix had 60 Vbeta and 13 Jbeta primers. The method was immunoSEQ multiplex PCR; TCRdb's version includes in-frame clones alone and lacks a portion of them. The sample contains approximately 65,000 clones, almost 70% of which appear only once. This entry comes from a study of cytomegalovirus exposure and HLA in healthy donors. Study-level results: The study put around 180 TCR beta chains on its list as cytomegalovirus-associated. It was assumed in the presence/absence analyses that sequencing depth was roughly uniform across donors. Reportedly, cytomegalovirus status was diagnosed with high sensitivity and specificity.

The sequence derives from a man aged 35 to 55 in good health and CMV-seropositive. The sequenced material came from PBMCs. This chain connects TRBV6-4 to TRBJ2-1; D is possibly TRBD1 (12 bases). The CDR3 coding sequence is TGTGCCAGCAGAGACCGGGACAGGGGGCGGGTAGCGGGGGGGCTCGGGGGCTTCGTTGAGCAGTTCTTC. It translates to CASRDRDRGRVAGGLGGFVEQFF.